This T cell receptor (beta chain) was retrieved from a study of vaccination and CD4 T cells after COVID-19. This CDR3 spans 14 amino acids. With 5 bases removed from V and 1 base from J, the gap between germline ends came to 9 bases. Germline V lookup: CDR1 SGHTA, CDR2 FQGTGA. Scientists ran DNA taken from cultured CD4+ T cells through the Oncomine TCR Beta short-read assay for sequencing. Each CDR3 protein is one row after TCRdb ran MiXCR on the PCR reads. The sample has tens of thousands of distinct CDR3 sequences, roughly half seen once. The treatment: roughly 10-day PBMC culture with coronavirus spike peptide pools or control peptides (ViraFEST assay). Peptide pool stimulation in ViraFEST expanded antigen-specific T cells, whose TCRs were then sequenced. March to December 2020 was the span of positive PCR dates, which predated US Alpha, Beta and Delta variants. Negative selection enriched CD4+ T cells from cultures at 10 days.

Comments on this clonotype: Its specificity is unknown.

The source of this sequence is a human donor who had recovered from COVID-19. The chain couples TRBV7-3 to TRBJ2-1; no definite D call. Sequencing was done on a sample of CD4+ T cells from blood, cultured in vitro. The CDR3 region has the DNA TGTGCCAGCAGCCCATCATTTTCCTACAATGAGCAGTTCTTC. Protein product: CASSPSFSYNEQFF.